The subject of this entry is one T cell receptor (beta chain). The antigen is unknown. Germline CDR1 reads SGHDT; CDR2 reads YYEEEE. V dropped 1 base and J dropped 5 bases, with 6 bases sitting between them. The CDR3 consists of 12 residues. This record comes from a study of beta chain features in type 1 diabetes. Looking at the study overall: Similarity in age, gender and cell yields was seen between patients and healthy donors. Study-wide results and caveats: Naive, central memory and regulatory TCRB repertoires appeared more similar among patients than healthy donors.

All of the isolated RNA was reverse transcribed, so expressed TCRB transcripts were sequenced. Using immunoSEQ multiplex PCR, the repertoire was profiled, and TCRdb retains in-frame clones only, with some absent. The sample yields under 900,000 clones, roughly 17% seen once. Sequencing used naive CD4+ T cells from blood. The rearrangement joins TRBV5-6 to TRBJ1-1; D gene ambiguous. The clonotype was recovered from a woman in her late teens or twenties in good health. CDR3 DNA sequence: TGTGCCAGCAGCTTGATCTATACTGAAGCTTTCTTT. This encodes CASSLIYTEAFF.